A selection of T cell receptor beta chains follows, all from one sample in a study of blood T cells in healthy people across ages. TCRdb re-analysed the 5' RACE reads in MiXCR, keeping a single row per CDR3 protein. This sample has about 760,000 distinct CDR3 sequences; 56% occur once, and the top ten carry under 30%. Material for sequencing was blood. The receptors stem from a man between 35 and 55 years old in good health. CDR3s include the opening cysteine and the closing phenylalanine or tryptophan. Fields, in order: D gene, clone size, V gene, J gene, CDR3 protein, CDR3 DNA. A D gene is named only where the DNA matches it firmly. Expanded clones get a size class; other rows say once, few or many, or leave the size out.

D: .; size: few; V: TRBV18; J: TRBJ2-4; CDR3: CASSPEEAKNIQYF; DNA: TGTGCCAGCTCACCGGAGGAAGCCAAAAACATTCAGTACTTC
D: TRBD1; size: .; V: TRBV24-1; J: TRBJ2-1; CDR3: CATGQGAKNEQFF; DNA: TGTGCCACGGGACAGGGGGCGAAAAATGAGCAGTTCTTC
D: TRBD2; size: .; V: TRBV3-1; J: TRBJ2-7; CDR3: CASSQGGTSYEQYF; DNA: TGTGCCAGCAGCCAGGGTGGGACTAGCTACGAGCAGTACTTC
D: .; size: .; V: TRBV29-1; J: TRBJ1-1; CDR3: CSVSENTEAFF; DNA: TGCAGCGTTTCCGAGAACACTGAAGCTTTCTTT
D: .; size: .; V: TRBV29-1; J: TRBJ2-1; CDR3: CSVEDGAGGRFF; DNA: TGCAGCGTTGAAGATGGGGCAGGAGGCCGGTTCTTC
D: TRBD2; size: .; V: TRBV20-1; J: TRBJ2-1; CDR3: CSARPAAGGYNEQFF; DNA: TGCAGTGCTCGACCCGCAGCGGGAGGATACAATGAGCAGTTCTTC
D: TRBD1; size: .; V: TRBV6-5; J: TRBJ2-7; CDR3: CASSYLAGGNEQYF; DNA: TGTGCCAGCAGTTACCTGGCAGGGGGCAACGAGCAGTACTTC
D: TRBD1; size: .; V: TRBV14; J: TRBJ2-3; CDR3: CASSPYPGQATDTQYF; DNA: TGTGCCAGCAGCCCCTACCCGGGACAGGCCACAGATACGCAGTATTTT
D: .; size: .; V: TRBV28; J: TRBJ2-1; CDR3: CASGLGGDFNEQFF; DNA: TGTGCCAGCGGTCTAGGCGGGGACTTCAATGAGCAGTTCTTC
D: .; size: few; V: TRBV2; J: TRBJ2-5; CDR3: CASSDDSQETQYF; DNA: TGTGCCAGCAGTGATGACAGCCAAGAGACCCAGTACTTC
D: .; size: few; V: TRBV29-1; J: TRBJ2-3; CDR3: CSVAGTSTDTQYF; DNA: TGCAGCGTAGCAGGGACAAGCACAGATACGCAGTATTTT
D: .; size: .; V: TRBV6-1; J: TRBJ2-3; CDR3: CASSESRGTDTQYF; DNA: TGTGCCAGCAGTGAATCCCGGGGGACAGATACGCAGTATTTT
D: .; size: .; V: TRBV5-1; J: TRBJ1-4; CDR3: CASSFVPSGMGETLNEKLFF; DNA: TGCGCCAGCAGCTTCGTTCCCTCCGGAATGGGCGAAACCCTGAATGAAAAACTGTTTTTT
D: .; size: .; V: TRBV20-1; J: TRBJ2-3; CDR3: CSGKGGKGSADTQYF; DNA: TGCAGTGGGAAGGGGGGGAAAGGTTCAGCAGATACGCAGTATTTT
D: TRBD2; size: .; V: TRBV4-3; J: TRBJ2-7; CDR3: CASSQDLPAGGTYEQYF; DNA: TGCGCCAGCAGCCAAGATCTTCCTGCGGGAGGAACCTACGAGCAGTACTTC
D: .; size: .; V: TRBV7-9; J: TRBJ1-2; CDR3: CASSTYRELNLYNYGYTF; DNA: TGTGCCAGCAGCACCTACAGGGAGCTAAACCTTTATAACTATGGCTACACCTTC
D: TRBD1; size: .; V: TRBV15; J: TRBJ2-5; CDR3: CATSRGQNQETQYF; DNA: TGTGCCACCAGCAGGGGACAGAACCAAGAGACCCAGTACTTC
D: .; size: .; V: TRBV9; J: TRBJ2-7; CDR3: CASSGDETYEQYF; DNA: TGTGCCAGCAGCGGAGATGAGACCTACGAGCAGTACTTC
D: .; size: few; V: TRBV4-3; J: TRBJ1-2; CDR3: CASSQDPNAVYGYTF; DNA: TGCGCCAGCAGCCAAGACCCGAACGCGGTATATGGCTACACCTTC
D: .; size: few; V: TRBV7-2; J: TRBJ2-1; CDR3: CASSFDYTSYNEQFF; DNA: TGTGCCAGCAGCTTCGACTATACCTCCTACAATGAGCAGTTCTTC
D: .; size: .; V: TRBV20-1; J: TRBJ2-5; CDR3: CSASGAKSYQETQYF; DNA: TGCAGTGCTTCGGGGGCGAAATCGTACCAAGAGACCCAGTACTTC
D: TRBD1; size: .; V: TRBV27; J: TRBJ1-1; CDR3: CASILDRGNMNTEAFF; DNA: TGTGCCAGCATCTTGGACAGGGGGAACATGAACACTGAAGCTTTCTTT
D: TRBD2; size: .; V: TRBV7-9; J: TRBJ2-3; CDR3: CASSSSLAGGITDTQYF; DNA: TGTGCCAGCAGCTCCAGTCTAGCGGGAGGGATCACAGATACGCAGTATTTT
D: TRBD2; size: .; V: TRBV12-3/TRBV12-4; J: TRBJ2-3; CDR3: CASGVASGMGDTQYF; DNA: TGTGCCAGCGGAGTTGCGAGCGGGATGGGAGATACGCAGTATTTT
D: TRBD2; size: few; V: TRBV29-1; J: TRBJ2-1; CDR3: CSVGTSGSWSYNEQFF; DNA: TGCAGCGTTGGGACTAGCGGGAGTTGGTCCTACAATGAGCAGTTCTTC
D: .; size: .; V: TRBV27; J: TRBJ2-7; CDR3: CASSARDLLRGEQYF; DNA: TGTGCCAGCAGTGCCCGGGACCTCCTACGAGGCGAGCAGTACTTC
D: TRBD1; size: .; V: TRBV28; J: TRBJ2-3; CDR3: CASSNRLGTGGKQASTDTQYF; DNA: TGTGCCAGCAGTAACCGTTTAGGGACAGGGGGGAAACAAGCATCTACAGATACGCAGTATTTT
D: .; size: .; V: TRBV29-1; J: TRBJ2-3; CDR3: CSVEAVNPTDTQYF; DNA: TGCAGCGTTGAAGCAGTAAACCCCACAGATACGCAGTATTTT
D: .; size: .; V: TRBV30; J: TRBJ1-2; CDR3: CAWSAGGDYGYTF; DNA: TGTGCCTGGAGTGCGGGGGGCGATTATGGCTACACCTTC
D: .; size: .; V: TRBV7-6; J: TRBJ2-7; CDR3: CASSLAPGIPYEQYF; DNA: TGTGCCAGCAGCTTAGCGCCGGGGATCCCCTACGAGCAGTACTTC
D: .; size: .; V: TRBV5-1; J: TRBJ2-3; CDR3: CASSKRTLGMQDTQYF; DNA: TGCGCCAGCAGCAAACGGACCCTGGGAATGCAAGATACGCAGTATTTT
D: TRBD1; size: .; V: TRBV13; J: TRBJ2-3; CDR3: CASSSAEDRAGTDTQYF; DNA: TGTGCCAGCAGCTCAGCCGAAGACAGGGCGGGCACAGATACGCAGTATTTT
D: TRBD2; size: .; V: TRBV6-6; J: TRBJ2-3; CDR3: CASSYPLAGGQGDTQYF; DNA: TGTGCCAGCAGTTACCCTTTAGCGGGAGGGCAGGGAGATACGCAGTATTTT
D: .; size: .; V: TRBV29-1; J: TRBJ2-7; CDR3: CSVGGTGNGYEQYF; DNA: TGCAGCGTCGGGGGGACAGGAAATGGGTACGAGCAGTACTTC
D: .; size: .; V: TRBV5-4; J: TRBJ2-5; CDR3: CASSPQTGTRQETQYF; DNA: TGTGCCAGCAGCCCCCAGACAGGCACCCGGCAAGAGACCCAGTACTTC
D: .; size: once; V: TRBV12-3/TRBV12-4; J: TRBJ1-5; CDR3: CASSFTGFSNQPQHF; DNA: TGTGCCAGCAGTTTCACGGGATTTAGCAATCAGCCCCAGCATTTT
D: TRBD1; size: .; V: TRBV29-1; J: TRBJ2-3; CDR3: CSVNRGRTDTQYF; DNA: TGCAGCGTGAACAGGGGGCGCACAGATACGCAGTATTTT
D: .; size: .; V: TRBV9; J: TRBJ1-5; CDR3: CASSAGTGQAQPQHF; DNA: TGTGCCAGCAGCGCTGGCACAGGGCAGGCCCAGCCCCAGCATTTT
D: .; size: many; V: TRBV12-3/TRBV12-4; J: TRBJ2-1; CDR3: CASSFLGNEQFF; DNA: TGTGCCAGCAGTTTTTTGGGGAATGAGCAGTTCTTC
D: .; size: .; V: TRBV4-3; J: TRBJ2-3; CDR3: CASSQGWGSTDTQYF; DNA: TGCGCCAGCAGCCAAGGGTGGGGAAGCACAGATACGCAGTATTTT
D: TRBD2; size: .; V: TRBV12-3/TRBV12-4; J: TRBJ2-3; CDR3: CASSTGTSGGLYTDTQYF; DNA: TGTGCCAGCAGCACCGGGACTAGCGGGGGACTGTACACAGATACGCAGTATTTT
D: TRBD1; size: .; V: TRBV4-2; J: TRBJ2-7; CDR3: CASSPGTEGEQYF; DNA: TGTGCCAGCAGCCCCGGGACAGAGGGCGAGCAGTACTTC
D: TRBD1; size: few; V: TRBV5-1; J: TRBJ1-1; CDR3: CASSGQGFTEAFF; DNA: TGCGCCAGCTCCGGACAGGGGTTCACTGAAGCTTTCTTT
D: .; size: .; V: TRBV12-5; J: TRBJ2-7; CDR3: CASGLVGGNINEQYF; DNA: TGTGCTAGTGGTTTGGTAGGGGGGAATATCAACGAGCAGTACTTC
D: .; size: few; V: TRBV14; J: TRBJ2-5; CDR3: CASSFPLETQYF; DNA: TGTGCCAGCAGCTTCCCGTTGGAGACCCAGTACTTC
D: TRBD1; size: .; V: TRBV12-3/TRBV12-4; J: TRBJ2-5; CDR3: CASSHTDRGGQETQYF; DNA: TGTGCCAGCAGCCACACCGACAGGGGCGGACAAGAGACCCAGTACTTC
D: TRBD1; size: .; V: TRBV20-1; J: TRBJ2-7; CDR3: CSAATGGTDEQYF; DNA: TGCAGTGCCGCGACAGGGGGCACCGACGAGCAGTACTTC
D: .; size: .; V: TRBV28; J: TRBJ2-5; CDR3: CASRRTAGGNVETQYF; DNA: TGTGCCAGCAGGAGAACCGCCGGGGGAAATGTAGAGACCCAGTACTTC
D: TRBD2; size: .; V: TRBV14; J: TRBJ2-1; CDR3: CASSQSIAGKQFF; DNA: TGTGCCAGCAGCCAATCGATAGCGGGAAAGCAGTTCTTC
D: .; size: .; V: TRBV5-1; J: TRBJ2-7; CDR3: CASSLVGPGRLSSYEQCF; DNA: TGCGCCAGCAGCTTGGTGGGGCCGGGACGGCTAAGCTCCTACGAGCAGTGCTTC
D: .; size: .; V: TRBV20-1; J: TRBJ1-6; CDR3: CSAPAVRVAVSPLHF; DNA: TGCAGTGCCCCCGCGGTCAGGGTAGCTGTTTCACCCCTCCACTTT
D: .; size: .; V: TRBV7-9; J: TRBJ2-7; CDR3: CASSPNIGNEQYF; DNA: TGTGCCAGCAGCCCCAATATAGGCAATGAGCAGTACTTC
D: TRBD1; size: .; V: TRBV27; J: TRBJ1-2; CDR3: CASSRGILYGYTF; DNA: TGTGCCAGCAGCAGGGGGATACTCTATGGCTACACCTTC
D: .; size: .; V: TRBV3-1; J: TRBJ1-6; CDR3: CASSHWTDQGSPLHF; DNA: TGTGCCAGCAGCCACTGGACAGATCAGGGTTCACCCCTCCACTTT
D: .; size: .; V: TRBV5-1; J: TRBJ2-5; CDR3: CASNTEETQYF; DNA: TGCGCCAGCAACACGGAAGAGACCCAGTACTTC
D: .; size: .; V: TRBV19; J: TRBJ2-4; CDR3: CASSMNEDIQYF; DNA: TGTGCCAGTAGTATGAACGAGGACATTCAGTACTTC
D: TRBD2; size: few; V: TRBV7-9; J: TRBJ2-5; CDR3: CASSYRDLVPRKTSVGTQYF; DNA: TGTGCCAGCAGTTATCGGGACTTGGTTCCCCGGAAGACTAGCGTAGGGACCCAGTACTTC
D: TRBD2; size: .; V: TRBV27; J: TRBJ2-5; CDR3: CASSQIAGGVETQYF; DNA: TGTGCCAGCAGCCAAATAGCGGGAGGGGTAGAGACCCAGTACTTC
D: .; size: few; V: TRBV3-1; J: TRBJ2-3; CDR3: CASSQGGTSDTQYF; DNA: TGTGCCAGCAGCCAAGGCGGGACATCAGATACGCAGTATTTT
D: TRBD1; size: .; V: TRBV7-2; J: TRBJ2-1; CDR3: CASSFRWTGGSYNEQFF; DNA: TGTGCCAGCAGCTTTAGATGGACAGGGGGCTCCTACAATGAGCAGTTCTTC